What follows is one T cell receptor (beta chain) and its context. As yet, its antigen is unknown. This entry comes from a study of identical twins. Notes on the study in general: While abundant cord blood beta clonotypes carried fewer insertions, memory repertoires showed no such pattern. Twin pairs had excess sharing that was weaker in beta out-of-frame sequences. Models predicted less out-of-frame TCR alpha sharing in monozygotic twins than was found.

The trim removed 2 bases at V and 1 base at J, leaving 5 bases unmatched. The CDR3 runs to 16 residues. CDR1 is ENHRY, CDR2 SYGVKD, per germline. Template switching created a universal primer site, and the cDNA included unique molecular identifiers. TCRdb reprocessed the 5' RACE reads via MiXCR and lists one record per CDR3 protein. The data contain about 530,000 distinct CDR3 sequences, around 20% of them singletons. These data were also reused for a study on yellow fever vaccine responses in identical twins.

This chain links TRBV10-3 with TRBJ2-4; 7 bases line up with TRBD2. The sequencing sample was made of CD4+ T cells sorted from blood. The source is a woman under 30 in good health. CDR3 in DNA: TGTGCCATCAGTGAGGGGAGGGGTGGTGCCAAAAACATTCAGTACTTC. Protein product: CAISEGRGGAKNIQYF.